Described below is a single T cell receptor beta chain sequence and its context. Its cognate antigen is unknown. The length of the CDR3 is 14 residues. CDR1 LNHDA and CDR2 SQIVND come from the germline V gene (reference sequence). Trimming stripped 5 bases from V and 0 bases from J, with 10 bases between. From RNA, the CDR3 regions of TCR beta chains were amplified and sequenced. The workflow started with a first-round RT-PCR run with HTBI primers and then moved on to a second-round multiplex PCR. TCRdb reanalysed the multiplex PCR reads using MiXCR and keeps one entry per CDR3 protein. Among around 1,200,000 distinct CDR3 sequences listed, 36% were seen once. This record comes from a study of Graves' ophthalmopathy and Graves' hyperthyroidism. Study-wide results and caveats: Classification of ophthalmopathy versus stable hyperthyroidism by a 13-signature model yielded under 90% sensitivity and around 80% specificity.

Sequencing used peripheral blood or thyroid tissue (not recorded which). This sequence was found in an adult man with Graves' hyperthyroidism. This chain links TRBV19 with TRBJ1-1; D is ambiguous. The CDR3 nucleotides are TGTGCCAGTAGTTCTCGGAGAGTGAACACTGAAGCTTTCTTT. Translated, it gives CASSSRRVNTEAFF.